What follows are 30 T cell receptor beta chains derived from one specimen sequenced in a study of CD8 T cells in Susac syndrome. RNA amounts of roughly 0.45 to 1 ug underwent reverse transcription with random hexamers. One entry per CDR3 protein results from TCRdb running MiXCR on the immunoSEQ multiplex PCR reads. Of about 200,000 distinct CDR3 sequences in the sample, around 95% were seen once. The sequenced material came from CD4+ T cells from PBMCs. Receptors were obtained from a human donor in good health.

V and J are TRBV27 and TRBJ2-3; tentative D call: TRBD2 (6 bases). Per germline, CDR1 MNHEY and CDR2 SMNVEV (reference sequence). This CDR3 spans 16 amino acids. V was cut by 4 bases and J by 2 bases, with 16 bases left in between. The CDR3 loop is CASSSAGSFVTDTQYF. The CDR3 DNA is TGTGCCAGCAGTTCTGCCGGGAGCTTTGTCACAGATACGCAGTATTTT.

The V gene is TRBV29-1, the J gene TRBJ1-1, with D perhaps matching TRBD1 (5 bases). V gave up 7 bases and J gave up 3 bases, with 15 bases separating them. The germline gives CDR1 SQVTM, CDR2 ANQGSEA. There are 13 residues in the CDR3. The CDR3 loop reads CSARSMGDTEAFF. CDR3 nucleotide sequence: TGCAGCGCCCGGTCAATGGGGGACACTGAAGCTTTCTTT.

The CDR3 sequence is CSVELTGGQGYTF. The CDR3 DNA follows: TGCAGCGTTGAACTGACAGGGGGTCAAGGCTACACCTTC. The chain has TRBV29-1 and TRBJ1-2, with TRBD1 identical over 9 bases. Germline V gene lookup returns CDR1 SQVTM and CDR2 ANQGSEA. The CDR3 totals 13 residues. The ends lost 2 bases at V and 8 bases at J; junction bases unmatched: 6.

On this clonotype itself: At one boundary the junction diverges from the germline segment, which might be a read error. The chain uses TRBV29-1 and TRBJ2-5; D is uncertain. The CDR3 has 9 residues. Germline loops: CDR1 SQVTM, CDR2 ANQGSEA. The CDR3 DNA follows: TGCAGCGTTGATATGGGGTCGAACTTC. Its translation: CSVDMGSNF.

V gene TRBV20-1 combines with J gene TRBJ2-3; D assignment may be TRBD1 or TRBD2 (5 bases each). The CDR3 runs 11 residues. The V end was cut by 5 bases, the J end by 8 bases, with 11 bases between. Germline V lookup: CDR1 DFQATT, CDR2 SNEGSKA (reference sequence). Here the CDR3 DNA reads TGCAGTGCTGGCTCGGGGCCTACGCAGTATTTT. Translation gives CSAGSGPTQYF.

The rearrangement uses TRBV3-1 and TRBJ1-2, with TRBD1 identical over 8 bases. In germline, CDR1 is LGHDT, CDR2 YNNKEL (reference sequence). J gave up 4 bases and V 1 base, and 5 bases lay outside the gene matches. This CDR3 is 15 amino acids long. The CDR3 bases are TGTGCCAGCAGCCAAGCGGGACAGGAACTCTATGGCTACACCTTC. As protein: CASSQAGQELYGYTF.

The gene calls are TRBV3-1 and TRBJ2-1; 9 nucleotides agree with TRBD1. Germline V gene lookup returns CDR1 LGHDT and CDR2 YNNKEL (reference sequence). This CDR3 is 13 amino acids long. Germline trimming cut 4 bases from V and 11 bases from J; bases unmatched to any gene: 6. The CDR3 DNA follows: TGTGCCAGCAGCCTCCTACAGGGGGCGAAGCAGTTCTTC. Protein: CASSLLQGAKQFF.

The rearrangement joins TRBV20-1 to TRBJ1-2; D gene unclear. This CDR3 has 12 amino acids. V was shortened by 6 bases and J by 7 bases, with 15 bases between the two germline ends. The germline gives CDR1 DFQATT, CDR2 SNEGSKA (reference sequence). The CDR3: CSAGKVYSGYTF. DNA of the CDR3: TGCAGTGCAGGGAAGGTATACAGTGGCTACACCTTC.

V is TRBV3-1 and J is TRBJ2-5, with 9 positions matching TRBD2. Per the germline V gene, CDR1 is LGHDT and CDR2 is YNNKEL (reference sequence). V shed 1 base, J shed 4 bases, and the junction held 4 bases outside the gene matches. The CDR3 is 15 amino acids. CDR3 protein: CASSQGNSGGETQYF. CDR3 in DNA: TGTGCCAGCAGCCAAGGAAATAGCGGGGGAGAGACCCAGTACTTC.

V is TRBV5-4 and J is TRBJ1-1, with TRBD1 identical over 8 bases. V gave up 4 bases and J gave up 4 bases; unmatched junction bases: 9. Germline V lookup: CDR1 SGHNT, CDR2 YYREEE (reference sequence). The CDR3 extends over 15 amino acids. CDR3 DNA sequence: TGTGCCAGCAGCGGACAGTTAGGACAGGGCACTGAAGCTTTCTTT. Its protein is CASSGQLGQGTEAFF. The variable domain in full, completed from reference TRBV5-4 and TRBJ1-1, reads ETGVTQSPTHLIKTRGQQVTLRCSSQSGHNTVSWYQQALGQGPQFIFQYYREEENGRGNFPPRFSGLQFPNYSSELNVNALELDDSALYLCASSGQLGQGTEAFFGQGTRLTVV.

The CDR3 DNA follows: TGCGCCAGCAGGCAGAGACGGGGGAGCACAGATACGCAGTATTTT. It is translated as CASRQRRGSTDTQYF. The chain joins TRBV23-1 to TRBJ2-3, with TRBD2 as a possible D gene (6 bases). TRBV23-1 is known as an ORF, though its function is uncertain. With 6 bases removed from V and 0 bases from J, the gap between germline ends came to 13 bases. This CDR3 region has 15 residues.

V is TRBV27 and J is TRBJ2-4; 8 positions match TRBD2. The CDR3 consists of 16 residues. Trimming removed 3 bases from V and 8 bases from J; junction bases left unmatched: 12. In germline, CDR1 is MNHEY, CDR2 SMNVEV (reference sequence). In DNA form, the CDR3 reads TGTGCCAGCAGTTTGATACTAGCGGCGGGCGGAGACATTCAGTACTTC. It translates to CASSLILAAGGDIQYF.

Remarks on this clonotype: One end of the junction is discordant with germline, which a read error may explain. The genes are TRBV3-1 and TRBJ2-1, with a possible D match to TRBD1 (5 bases). The germline V gene has CDR1 LGHDT and CDR2 YNNKEL (reference sequence). The CDR3 has 16 amino acids. This CDR3 is CASSQDWGPQFNGQFF. The CDR3 bases are TGTGCCAGCAGCCAAGATTGGGGCCCCCAATTTAATGGGCAGTTCTTC.

The chain couples TRBV20-1 to TRBJ2-3; the match to TRBD2 covers 9 bases. Per germline, CDR1 DFQATT and CDR2 SNEGSKA (reference sequence). V shed 8 bases, J shed 3 bases, and the junction held 12 bases outside the gene matches. The CDR3 length is 15 residues. The CDR3 is CSLPPASGGTDTQYF. CDR3 nucleotides: TGCAGTCTACCCCCAGCCAGCGGGGGGACAGATACGCAGTATTTT.

The chain is built from TRBV7-3 and TRBJ2-1; the match to TRBD2 covers 7 bases. This CDR3 region has 13 residues. J gave up 5 bases and V 5 bases, and 3 bases lay outside the gene matches. Germline V gene lookup returns CDR1 SGHTA and CDR2 FQGTGA. This chain's CDR3 is CASSKGGDNEQFF. CDR3 DNA: TGTGCCAGCAGCAAGGGAGGGGACAATGAGCAGTTCTTC. The full variable domain, completed using reference TRBV7-3 and TRBJ2-1, is GAGVSQTPSNKVTEKGKYVELRCDPISGHTALYWYRQSLGQGPEFLIYFQGTGAADDSGLPNDRFFAVRPEGSVSTLKIQRTERGDSAVYLCASSKGGDNEQFFGPGTRLTVL.

V usage is TRBV29-1 and J usage is TRBJ1-2; TRBD1 might be the D (5 bases). V lost 0 bases and J 6 bases, leaving 11 bases between the germline ends. Germline V CDR1 and CDR2: SQVTM, ANQGSEA. This CDR3 comprises 13 residues. The CDR3 sequence is CSVEEWGSHGYTF. The DNA of the CDR3 is TGCAGCGTTGAAGAGTGGGGGAGCCATGGCTACACCTTC.

J is TRBJ1-2 and V is TRBV25-1; a possible D gene is TRBD1 (5 bases). CDR3 size: 16 residues. Germline CDR1 MGHDK, CDR2 SYGVNS. V lost 3 bases and J 3 bases, leaving 17 bases between the germline ends. The CDR3 reads CASSEYRDGGYYGYTF. DNA of the CDR3: TGTGCCAGCAGTGAGTACCGGGACGGAGGGTACTATGGCTACACCTTC.

V usage is TRBV29-1 and J usage is TRBJ1-2, with D perhaps TRBD1 (6 bases). The V gene's germline CDR1 is SQVTM and CDR2 ANQGSEA. CDR3 length: 14 residues. V gave up 5 bases and J gave up 4 bases, with 17 bases separating them. The CDR3, as DNA: TGCAGCGTTCACAGAGGGACACCCTTCTATGGCTACACCTTC. Translation gives CSVHRGTPFYGYTF.

The rearrangement links TRBV24-1 to TRBJ2-3, with TRBD1 matching over 8 bases. This CDR3 contains 15 residues. Germline lookup yields CDR1 KGHDR and CDR2 SFDVKD. Losses at the gene ends were 5 bases for V and 4 bases for J; bases not matched to a gene: 7. The CDR3 DNA reads TGTGCCACCAGTGGATCAGGGGGCGCCTCAGATACGCAGTATTTT. Amino acid sequence: CATSGSGGASDTQYF.

This chain connects TRBV9 to TRBJ2-3; 13 nucleotides align to TRBD2. The germline CDR1 and CDR2 sequences are SGDLS and YYNGEE. The CDR3 has 16 residues. The trim removed 0 bases at V and 4 bases at J, leaving 2 bases unmatched. CDR3 bases: TGTGCCAGCAGCGTAGAGACTAGCGGGAGGTCAGATACGCAGTATTTT. It translates to CASSVETSGRSDTQYF.

The gene calls are TRBV30 and TRBJ2-2; D unclear. V shed 8 bases and J shed 2 bases, with 9 bases lying between them. The CDR3 runs 12 residues. Germline CDR1 GTSNPN, CDR2 SVGIG (reference sequence). Here the CDR3 DNA reads TGTGCCACCGACCGAAACACCGGGGAGCTGTTTTTT. Residues: CATDRNTGELFF.

The CDR3 region has the DNA TGTGCCAGCAGCTTAGTGGGCAGGCGCCAAGAGACCCAGTACTTC. Protein product: CASSLVGRRQETQYF. J is TRBJ2-5 and V is TRBV7-2; D ambiguous. The V end was cut by 1 base, the J end by 1 base, with 10 bases between. Germline CDR1 is SGHTA and CDR2 is FQGNSA. The CDR3 loop spans 15 amino acids.

This clonotype was observed a single time. The CDR3 reads CSARGRHYGTDTQYF. CDR3 sequence (DNA): TGCAGTGCTAGAGGGAGGCACTATGGCACAGATACGCAGTATTTT. J is TRBJ2-3 and V is TRBV20-1; possible D gene TRBD2, 5 bases. The germline CDR1 and CDR2 sequences are DFQATT and SNEGSKA (reference sequence). Trimming cost V 1 base and J 1 base, with 12 bases left between them. The CDR3 is 15 residues long.

The chain joins TRBV5-1 to TRBJ1-4; unclear D gene. CDR1 and CDR2 from the germline V gene are SGHRS and YFSETQ. The CDR3 covers 14 residues. The V end was cut by 2 bases, the J end by 7 bases, with 12 bases between. The CDR3 DNA is TGCGCCAGCAGCTTCGGCCAGTCTACTGAAAAACTGTTTTTT. As protein: CASSFGQSTEKLFF.

This clonotype has just one count. V is TRBV20-1 and J is TRBJ1-5; D possibly corresponds to TRBD1 (5 bases). The CDR3 totals 15 residues. The germline gives CDR1 DFQATT, CDR2 SNEGSKA (reference sequence). With 3 bases removed from V and 2 bases from J, the gap between germline ends came to 14 bases. CDR3 sequence reads: CSARTAGTGNQPQHF. DNA for the CDR3: TGCAGTGCTAGGACAGCGGGGACTGGCAATCAGCCCCAGCATTTT.

This clonotype showed up just once. The chain combines TRBV29-1 with TRBJ2-7; 9 positions agree with TRBD1. This CDR3 comprises 13 residues. V shed 6 bases and J 3 bases; nucleotides not matched to a gene: 6. Germline V gives CDR1 SQVTM, CDR2 ANQGSEA. CDR3 sequence reads: CSVPKGQGYEQYF. DNA of the CDR3: TGCAGCGTCCCAAAGGGACAGGGCTACGAGCAGTACTTC.

The CDR3 DNA follows: TGTGCCAGCAGCTCGGTGCGTGTCCCGGGCACTGAAGCTTTCTTT. Its protein product is CASSSVRVPGTEAFF. This sequence joins TRBV6-5 and TRBJ1-1, with no clear D. Germline V gene data show CDR1 as MNHEY and CDR2 as SVGAGI. This CDR3 spans 15 amino acids. With 6 bases removed from V and 4 bases from J, the gap between germline ends came to 18 bases.

The CDR3 nucleotides are TGCAGCGTTGAGAGACAGGGGGACACCGGGGAGCTGTTTTTT. Protein: CSVERQGDTGELFF. J is TRBJ2-2 and V is TRBV29-1, with 9 bases lining up with TRBD1. This CDR3 has 14 amino acids. J was trimmed by 3 bases and V by 3 bases; bases with no gene match: 2. CDR1 and CDR2 (germline): SQVTM, ANQGSEA.

The CDR3 sequence is CASSGGQLGDTQYF. CDR3 in DNA: TGCGCCAGCAGCGGGGGGCAGCTGGGGGATACGCAGTATTTT. The chain links TRBV4-3 to TRBJ2-3; D tentatively fits TRBD1 or TRBD2 (6 bases each). V lost 5 bases to trimming and J lost 6 bases, with 15 bases between them. CDR1 and CDR2 from the germline V gene are LGHNA and YSLEER. This CDR3 is built from 14 residues.

The rearrangement joins TRBV7-6 to TRBJ1-1; D not certain. Germline V gene sequence: CDR1 SGHVS, CDR2 FNYEAQ. The CDR3 runs 12 residues. Trimming removed 5 bases at V and 8 bases at J, with 12 bases between. The CDR3 DNA is TGTGCCAGCAGCCAACCGGACCTGGAAGCTTTCTTT. Protein: CASSQPDLEAFF.